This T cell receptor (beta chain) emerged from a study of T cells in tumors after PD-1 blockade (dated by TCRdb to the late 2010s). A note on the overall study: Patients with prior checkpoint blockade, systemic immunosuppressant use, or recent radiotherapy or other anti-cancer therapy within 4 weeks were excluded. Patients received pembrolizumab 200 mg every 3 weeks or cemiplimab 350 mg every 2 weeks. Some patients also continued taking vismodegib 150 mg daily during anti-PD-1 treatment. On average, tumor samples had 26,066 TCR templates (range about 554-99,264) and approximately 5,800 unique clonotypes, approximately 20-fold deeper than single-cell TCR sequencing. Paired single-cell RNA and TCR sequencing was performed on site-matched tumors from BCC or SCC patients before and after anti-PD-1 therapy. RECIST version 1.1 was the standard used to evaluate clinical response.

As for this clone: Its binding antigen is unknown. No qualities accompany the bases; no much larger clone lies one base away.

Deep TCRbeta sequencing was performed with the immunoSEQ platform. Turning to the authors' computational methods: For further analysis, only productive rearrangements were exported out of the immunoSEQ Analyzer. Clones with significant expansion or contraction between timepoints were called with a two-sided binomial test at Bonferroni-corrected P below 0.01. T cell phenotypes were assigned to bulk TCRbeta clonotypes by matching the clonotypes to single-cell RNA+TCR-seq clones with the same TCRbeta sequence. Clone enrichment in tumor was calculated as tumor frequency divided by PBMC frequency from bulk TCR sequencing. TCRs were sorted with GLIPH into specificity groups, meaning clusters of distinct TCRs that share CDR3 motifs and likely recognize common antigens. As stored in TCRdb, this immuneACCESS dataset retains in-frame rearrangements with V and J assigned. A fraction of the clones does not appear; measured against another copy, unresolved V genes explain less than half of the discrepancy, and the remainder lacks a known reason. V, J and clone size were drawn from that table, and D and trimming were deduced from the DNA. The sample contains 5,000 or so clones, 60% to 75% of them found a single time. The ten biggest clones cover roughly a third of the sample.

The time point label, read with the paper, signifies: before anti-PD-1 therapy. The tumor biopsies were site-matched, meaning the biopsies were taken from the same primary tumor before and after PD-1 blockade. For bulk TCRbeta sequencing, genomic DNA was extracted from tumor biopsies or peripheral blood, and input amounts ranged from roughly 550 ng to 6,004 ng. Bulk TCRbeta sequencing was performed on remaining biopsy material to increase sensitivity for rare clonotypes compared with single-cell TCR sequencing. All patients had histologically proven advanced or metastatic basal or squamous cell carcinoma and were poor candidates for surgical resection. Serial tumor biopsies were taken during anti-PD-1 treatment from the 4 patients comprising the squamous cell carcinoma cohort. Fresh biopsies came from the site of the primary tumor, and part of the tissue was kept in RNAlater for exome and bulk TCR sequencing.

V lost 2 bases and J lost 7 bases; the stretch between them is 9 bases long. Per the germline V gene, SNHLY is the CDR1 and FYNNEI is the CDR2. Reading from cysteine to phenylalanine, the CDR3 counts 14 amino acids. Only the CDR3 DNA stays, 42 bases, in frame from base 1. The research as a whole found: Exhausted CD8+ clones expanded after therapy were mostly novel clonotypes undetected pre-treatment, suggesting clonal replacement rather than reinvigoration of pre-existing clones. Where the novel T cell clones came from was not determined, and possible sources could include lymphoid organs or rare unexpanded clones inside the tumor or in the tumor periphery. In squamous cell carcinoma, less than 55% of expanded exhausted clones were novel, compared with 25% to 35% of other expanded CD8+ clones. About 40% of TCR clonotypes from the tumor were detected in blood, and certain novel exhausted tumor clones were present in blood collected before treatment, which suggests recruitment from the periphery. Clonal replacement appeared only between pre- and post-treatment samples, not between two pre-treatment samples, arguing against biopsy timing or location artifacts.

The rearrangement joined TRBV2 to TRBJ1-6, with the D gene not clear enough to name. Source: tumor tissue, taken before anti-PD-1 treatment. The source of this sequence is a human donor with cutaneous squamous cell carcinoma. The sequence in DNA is TGTGCCAGCAGTGAATTTGGAGAGAATTCACCCCTCCACTTT. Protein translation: CASSEFGENSPLHF. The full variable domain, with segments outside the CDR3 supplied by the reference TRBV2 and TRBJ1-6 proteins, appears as EPEVTQTPSHQVTQMGQEVILRCVPISNHLYFYWYRQILGQKVEFLVSFYNNEISEKSEIFDDQFSVERPDGSNFTLKIRSTKLEDSAMYFCASSEFGENSPLHFGNGTRLTVT.